This paragraph covers one TCR beta chain sequence. A junction end diverges from the germline sequence, so it may reflect a read error. This sample is part of a study of tumor-infiltrating lymphocytes in localized non-small cell lung cancer. The germline gives CDR1 MGHRA, CDR2 YSYEKL. The CDR3 runs 15 residues. Data came from immunoSEQ multiplex PCR; TCRdb stores just in-frame clones and leaves some out. The data contain under 8,500 clones, around 77% of them seen just once; the ten biggest clones take up approximately 10%. The receptor was derived from a human donor with non-small cell lung cancer. The rearrangement uses TRBV4-1 and TRBJ2-7; D is undetermined. The sequenced sample was lung tumor tissue. The CDR3 spells CASSQDLQVPYEQYF. The CDR3 DNA is TGCGCCAGCAGCCAAGATCTTCAGGTGCCCTACGAGCAGTACTTT.